The subject of this entry is one T cell receptor (beta chain). This sample is part of a study of blood T cell repertoires in COVID-19. Looking at the study overall: Samples taken during acute and convalescent COVID-19 were collected in the United States, Italy and Spain.

Data came from immunoSEQ multiplex PCR; TCRdb stores just in-frame clones and leaves some out. The sample carries about 160,000 clones, 70% to 90% recorded once. The TCR sequence derives from a man aged 55-75 years with COVID-19, enrolled during active disease. Sequencing input: peripheral blood.

The CDR3 DNA reads as TGCGCCAGCAGCCAAGATTGGGCCAGTAATGAAAAACTGTTTTTT. This translates into CASSQDWASNEKLFF. The chain uses TRBV4-3 and TRBJ1-4; D is undetermined. Germline CDR1 and CDR2: LGHNA and YSLEER. The CDR3 has 15 residues. Trimming cost V 0 bases and J 4 bases, with 9 bases left between them.